This T cell receptor (beta chain) came from a study of vaccination effects on CD4 cells after COVID-19. The CDR3 extends over 16 amino acids. The V and J ends lost 3 bases and 2 bases, in that order; junction bases with no gene match: 4. Germline V gene data show CDR1 as KGHDR and CDR2 as SFDVKD. Using immunoSEQ multiplex PCR, the repertoire was profiled, and TCRdb retains in-frame clones only, with some absent. This repertoire shows roughly 68,000 clones, around 70% found once; its top ten account for about 1.4%. Antigen-specific CD4+ T cell clonotypes were called by their expansion after viral peptide-pool culture in ViraFEST. Subsequent to roughly 9 days of culture, CD4+ T cells were isolated. The participants, recipients of two vaccine doses, got either BNT162b2 or mRNA-1273. It was on days 3 and 7 that half the medium was replaced with IL-2 medium. Comment on this clone: The antigen is unknown.

The source material was CD4+ T cells from PBMCs cultured with HCoV-229E spike peptides, sampled after COVID-19 vaccination. The TCR originated in a human donor who received a COVID-19 vaccine. The rearrangement joins TRBV24-1 to TRBJ2-1, with 9 nucleotides matching TRBD2. The DNA for the CDR3 is TGTGCCACCAGTGATCCAGCGGGGGGCACCTACAATGAGCAGTTCTTC. It specifies CATSDPAGGTYNEQFF.